This T cell receptor (beta chain) was obtained from a study of CD8 T cells in ankylosing spondylitis. There are 14 residues in the CDR3. Trimming removed 4 bases at V and 8 bases at J, with 18 bases between. The V gene's germline CDR1 is SGDLS and CDR2 YYNGEE. TCRdb redid the calling of the 5' RACE reads with MiXCR, one entry per CDR3 protein. The sample lists more than 110,000 distinct CDR3 sequences, 8% to 9% seen once, with more than 7% in the top ten. This chain joins TRBV9 and TRBJ1-2; no reliable D call. The source is a male donor with ankylosing spondylitis. Sample: synovial fluid, either unsorted or a sorted T cell fraction (not recorded which). CDR3 sequence reads: CASSPWTYPGGYTF. CDR3 DNA sequence: TGTGCCAGCAGCCCCTGGACTTACCCTGGGGGCTACACCTTC.